This T cell receptor beta chain emerged from a study of shared clonotypes between healthy human individuals (dated by TCRdb to 2020 to 2022). Context from the whole study: Two women and a few men aged 18 to 49 years were included in the cohort. Per donor, three plates each were used for CD4 naive and CD4 memory, two for CD8 naive, and one for CD8 memory. Blood TCR repertoires of roughly 5 healthy adults were deeply sequenced to estimate repertoire size and the extent of clonotype sharing between individuals. Libraries were prepared and TCR repertoires were sequenced by different laboratories using diverse techniques, in order to increase sequencing depth and limit assay-specific biases. Per donor, leukapheresis produced somewhere between about 0.94 and 9.5 billion PBMCs.

This clone appeared a single time. Its specific antigen is unknown. Base qualities were left out, and no much larger clone turns up one base away. CD8 naive samples consisted of CD45RO-negative cells that were positively selected for CCR7, yielding a CD45RA+CCR7+ population without TemRA cells. The donors were healthy, HIV-negative adults who had no recently reported acute infections or vaccinations. Only Caucasian adults living in Nashville, Tennessee, USA were represented among the donors. Blood was obtained by leukapheresis, after which PBMCs were separated by Ficoll-Histopaque density gradient centrifugation and cryopreserved in liquid nitrogen vapor phase. Analytical flow cytometry was used to check the purity and quantity of each magnetically sorted T cell population. From each sorted fraction, genomic DNA was isolated and quantified by UV absorbance on a Nanodrop 2000c. Study-wide findings and limitations: Because the study included a small number of donors, the genetic and exposure-history diversity represented was limited. Across four donors, roughly 5% of naive CD4, approximately 3.6% of naive CD8, roughly 2.3% of memory CD4, and about 0.4% of memory CD8 clonotypes were shared. Sampling was restricted to blood, and TCR repertoires in tissue are likely to differ from TCR repertoires in blood. Based on pairwise subsampling, the degree of clonotype sharing among donors was expected to be affected by sequencing depth. Clonotypes shared by all four sorted-subset donors showed higher generation probabilities than non-shared clonotypes. Rarefaction of sorted-subset datasets indicated incomplete sequencing despite the large sequencing depth. Naive subsets generally had larger estimated clonotype richness than memory subsets did.

Using the deep immunoSEQ assay, multiplex PCR amplified TCR CDR3 regions from genomic DNA. Extracted genomic DNA from each cell subset was distributed evenly across all wells of several immunoSEQ 96-well plates, and each plate was treated as a replicate. For sorted subsets, around 200 ng genomic DNA, equal to tens of thousands of T cell genomes, was loaded into each replicate PCR. Purified libraries were quantified with a Qubit 3.0 fluorometer, sized on a Bioanalyzer 2100, and re-quantified with the KAPA Library Quantification kit. Each immunoSEQ 96-well plate was sequenced on its own single-read 150-cycle Illumina NextSeq 550 flow cell. As for the authors' bioinformatics: Because the immunoSEQ output held only junctional sequences and lacked quality scores, the filtering could not match the filtering applied to full-length reads. To assign V/J genes and CDR3, sequences were annotated using PyIR, a Python wrapper for IgBLAST v1.9, with IMGT germline references. Any read was removed if the V/J assignment was weak (E-value above 1e-6), the CDR3 was missing, or the read contained stop codons, out-of-frame junctions, or ambiguous translated residues. V3J clonotypes were defined as sequences sharing the same inferred V gene, J gene, and CDR3 amino acid sequence. Percentage overlap between repertoires was calculated by dividing the number of shared unique clonotypes by the size of the smaller repertoire. RTK rarefaction, the Chao1 estimator, and Recon v2.1 estimates of unobserved clonotypes were used to assess repertoire richness. For all TCRbeta clonotypes obtained by the gDNA method from several donors, generation probabilities were computed with OLGA. TCRdb's version of the immuneACCESS table is confined to in-frame rearrangements and falls short of the full clone set. An unresolved V gene accounts for under half of the shortfall where checked; the remainder is of unknown origin. For V, J and clone size, that table is used; D and trimming come from the DNA. The sample has more than 2 million clones on record, roughly 93% of them singletons. About 1.7% of the sample comes from the top ten.

The trim is 0 bases for V and 0 bases for J, with a gap of 14 bases between the germline ends. From the cysteine through the phenylalanine, the CDR3 covers 17 amino acids. The read is trimmed to its CDR3 DNA, 51 bases read in frame from base 1. Looking up the germline V gene yields CDR1 LGHNA and CDR2 YNFKEQ. Source material: naive CD8+ T cells from PBMCs. The meaning of the sample's cell subset or site label: CD45RA+CCR7+. The clonotype originates from a man in his late teens or twenties in good health. Some clones in this sample may be carry-over from other donors' samples. Recombination joined TRBV4-2 with TRBJ1-1; no D gene call is confident. The CDR3: CASSQDEVSPMNTEAFF. Here is the DNA: TGTGCCAGCAGCCAAGACGAGGTCAGCCCCATGAACACTGAAGCTTTCTTT.